Listed below are T cell receptor beta chains from one sample, sequenced in a study of CD8+ T cells in alopecia areata. Produced via immunoSEQ multiplex PCR; TCRdb's table is partial and in-frame only. The sample has 220,000 or so clones, 50% to 65% seen once. The input for sequencing was CD4+ T cells sorted from blood, taken at week 0. The receptors stem from a human donor with alopecia areata. Both conserved end residues are part of each CDR3. The D gene is left open where the match is weak. Size tells how often a clone was seen (once, few, many) or the class of an expanded clone, and some rows leave it out.

v_call | clone_size | cdr3_length | d_call | cdr3_aa
TRBV20-1 | - | 11 | - | CSGGVSNEQFF
TRBV30 | - | 12 | - | CASSRGRHEQFF
TRBV5-1 | once | 15 | TRBD1 | CASSLAQTGGYGYTF
TRBV30 | - | 15 | - | CAWSVRGGSNTEAFF
TRBV6-5 | - | 16 | TRBD2 | CASSFRLAGVSGELFF
TRBV14 | - | 11 | - | CASSQQHEAFF
TRBV27 | - | 17 | - | CASSSLIVGTETYEQYF
TRBV7-2 | - | 14 | TRBD1 | CASSPGQGNQPQHF
TRBV14 | - | 15 | TRBD2 | CASSQRLANTGELFF
TRBV19 | - | 14 | - | CASSIEADLYGYTF
TRBV4-1 | - | 18 | - | CASSQDFRAGGGRDEQYF
TRBV5-1 | - | 15 | - | CASSLGEGPYNEQFF
TRBV6-5 | - | 11 | TRBD2 | CASAGYNEQFF
TRBV20-1 | - | 11 | - | CSASYWETQYF
TRBV12-5 | - | 12 | - | CASGPGLDEQFF
TRBV23-1 | once | 18 | - | CASSQSRRGGGDNSPLHF